This is a list of T cell receptor beta chains from one sample in a study of T cell responses to AZD1222 COVID-19 vaccine. Profiled with immunoSEQ multiplex PCR; TCRdb holds only in-frame clones, not every one. The sample has about 99,000 clones, 70% to 90% seen once. Sequenced material: peripheral blood, taken on day 0 of AZD1222 vaccination. These receptors were taken from an adult in good health. Each CDR3 is given with its conserved first and last residue. A D gene is named only where the DNA matches it firmly. Expanded clones get a size class; other rows say once, few or many, or leave the size out.

abundance	v_gene	d_gene	j_gene	CDR3aa	CDR3nt
-	TRBV2	TRBD2	TRBJ2-5	CASSEVGRAQYF	TGTGCCAGCAGTGAAGTCGGGAGGGCCCAGTACTTC
-	TRBV5-4	TRBD1	TRBJ2-2	CASSPTTGWGGELFF	TGTGCCAGCAGCCCTACGACAGGGTGGGGCGGGGAGCTGTTTTTT
-	TRBV4-3	-	TRBJ1-3	CASSPFLSSGNTIYF	TGCGCCAGCAGCCCATTTCTGAGCTCTGGAAACACCATATATTTT
-	TRBV18	-	TRBJ2-3	CASSPGQGRTDTQYF	TGTGCCAGCTCACCAGGGCAGGGAAGGACAGATACGCAGTATTTT
once	TRBV3-1/TRBV3-2	-	TRBJ1-4	CASSQRTGGAGEKLFF	TGTGCCAGCAGCCAGCGAACTGGGGGGGCGGGAGAAAAACTGTTTTTT
-	TRBV6-2/TRBV6-3	TRBD2	TRBJ2-1	CASSGGTSGRRSYNEQFF	TGTGCCAGCAGCGGCGGGACTAGCGGGAGGCGGTCCTACAATGAGCAGTTCTTC
-	TRBV18	TRBD1	TRBJ1-1	CASSRTGGSTEAFF	TGTGCCAGCTCACGGACAGGGGGTAGCACTGAAGCTTTCTTT
-	TRBV27	-	TRBJ1-5	CASSLSRGSGNQPQHF	TGTGCCAGCAGTTTATCGAGAGGTAGTGGCAATCAGCCCCAGCATTTT
-	TRBV20-1	-	TRBJ2-4	CSATGQNIQYF	TGCAGTGCTACCGGACAGAACATTCAGTACTTC
-	TRBV25-1	TRBD1	TRBJ1-2	CASMDRNYGYTF	TGTGCCAGCATGGACAGGAACTATGGCTACACCTTC
-	TRBV9	-	TRBJ2-6	CASSVEVGIHFSGANVLTF	TGTGCCAGCAGCGTCGAGGTCGGCATCCATTTCTCTGGGGCCAACGTCCTGACTTTC
-	TRBV10-3	-	TRBJ1-3	CAIGRSGNTIYF	TGTGCCATAGGTCGATCTGGAAACACCATATATTTT
-	TRBV19	-	TRBJ1-1	CASMTRATAFNTEAFF	TGTGCCAGTATGACGAGGGCCACGGCCTTCAACACTGAAGCTTTCTTT
-	TRBV19	TRBD1	TRBJ2-5	CASSPGPGQGLETQYF	TGTGCCAGTAGTCCAGGACCGGGACAGGGTTTAGAGACCCAGTACTTC
-	TRBV4-2	-	TRBJ2-1	CASSQEGPRHNEQFF	TGTGCCAGCAGCCAAGAGGGCCCGCGCCACAATGAGCAGTTCTTC
-	TRBV7-3	-	TRBJ2-3	CASSLTRDSLDTQYF	TGTGCCAGCAGCTTAACTAGGGATTCCCTAGATACGCAGTATTTT
once	TRBV15	-	TRBJ2-2	CATSRIISTGELFF	TGTGCCACCAGCAGAATAATTTCGACCGGGGAGCTGTTTTTT
-	TRBV2	TRBD1	TRBJ1-5	CASSEAGTDQHF	TGTGCCAGCAGTGAAGCAGGGACAGACCAGCATTTT
few	TRBV27	-	TRBJ1-5	CASSLTGLGNQPQHF	TGTGCCAGCAGTTTAACAGGGCTGGGCAATCAGCCCCAGCATTTT
once	TRBV19	-	TRBJ2-7	CASSTPAQGRNIYEQYF	TGTGCCAGTAGTACCCCAGCCCAGGGGCGAAATATCTACGAGCAGTACTTC
-	TRBV2	-	TRBJ2-1	CASSEGEGSIYEQFF	TGTGCCAGCAGTGAAGGAGAGGGTTCTATCTATGAGCAGTTCTTC
-	TRBV7-9	-	TRBJ2-5	CASSPYERETQYF	TGTGCCAGCAGCCCTTATGAGAGAGAGACCCAGTACTTC
-	TRBV6-5	-	TRBJ1-2	CASSYQGFGYTF	TGTGCCAGCAGTTACCAGGGTTTTGGCTACACCTTC
-	TRBV11-3	-	TRBJ1-1	CASSLGGKQNTEAFF	TGTGCCAGCAGCTTAGGCGGGAAACAGAACACTGAAGCTTTCTTT
-	TRBV2	-	TRBJ1-2	CASRDFNYGYTF	TGTGCCAGCAGGGACTTTAACTATGGCTACACCTTC
-	TRBV11-2	TRBD2	TRBJ2-5	CASSPLAGVQETQYF	TGTGCCAGCAGTCCACTAGCGGGGGTCCAAGAGACCCAGTACTTC
few	TRBV9	-	TRBJ2-7	CASSPNSYEQYF	TGTGCCAGCAGCCCCAACTCCTACGAGCAGTACTTC
-	TRBV29-1	TRBD1	TRBJ1-6	CSVRKGTGDSPLHF	TGCAGCGTTCGTAAAGGGACAGGGGACTCACCCCTCCACTTT
-	TRBV6-2/TRBV6-3	-	TRBJ2-5	CASSHILQDPETQYF	TGTGCCAGCAGCCACATACTACAGGATCCGGAGACCCAGTACTTC
-	TRBV9	-	TRBJ1-3	CASSTGGVSSGNTIYF	TGTGCCAGCAGCACCGGTGGGGTCAGCTCTGGAAACACCATATATTTT
-	TRBV6-4	TRBD1	TRBJ1-2	CASSDFGTGGRGNYGYTF	TGTGCCAGCAGTGACTTCGGGACAGGGGGCCGAGGAAACTATGGCTACACCTTC
-	TRBV7-3	-	TRBJ1-1	CASSLSGGDNTEAFF	TGTGCCAGCAGCTTAAGCGGGGGTGACAACACTGAAGCTTTCTTT
-	TRBV12-3/TRBV12-4	-	TRBJ1-1	CATSFGNTEAFF	TGTGCCACCTCTTTCGGGAACACTGAAGCTTTCTTT
-	TRBV19	-	TRBJ2-3	CASSIGTSTDTQYF	TGTGCCAGTAGTATAGGGACTAGCACAGATACGCAGTATTTT
-	TRBV27	TRBD1	TRBJ1-1	CASSTRWTGGNTEAFF	TGTGCCAGCAGTACCCGATGGACAGGGGGCAACACTGAAGCTTTCTTT
-	TRBV6-6	-	TRBJ1-5	CASTSRGAGNRPQHF	TGTGCCAGCACCTCGAGGGGAGCTGGCAATCGGCCCCAGCATTTT
-	TRBV19	TRBD1	TRBJ1-2	CASQGQDAIGYTF	TGTGCCAGCCAGGGACAGGATGCTATTGGCTACACCTTC
-	TRBV4-3	-	TRBJ2-3	CASSQDFTQGADTQYF	TGCGCCAGCAGCCAAGATTTCACACAGGGAGCAGATACGCAGTATTTT
-	TRBV2	-	TRBJ1-5	CASRLEGNQPQHF	TGTGCCAGCCGACTCGAAGGCAATCAGCCCCAGCATTTT
-	TRBV7-9	TRBD2	TRBJ2-3	CASTPGLAQYF	TGTGCCAGCACACCGGGACTAGCGCAGTATTTT
-	TRBV5-5	-	TRBJ1-2	CASTMGREIGYTF	TGTGCCAGCACCATGGGCAGGGAGATTGGCTACACCTTC
-	TRBV4-1	-	TRBJ1-3	CASSPSGTASSGNTIYF	TGCGCCAGCAGCCCTTCCGGGACGGCAAGCTCTGGAAACACCATATATTTT
-	TRBV13	-	TRBJ1-1	CASSLDAGRTTEAFF	TGTGCCAGCAGCTTAGATGCGGGGCGGACTACTGAAGCTTTCTTT
-	TRBV18	-	TRBJ2-2	CASSPRQAIGELFF	TGTGCCAGCTCACCCAGGCAGGCGATCGGGGAGCTGTTTTTT
-	TRBV11-2	TRBD2	TRBJ2-6	CASSLVAGGRGANVLTF	TGTGCCAGCAGCTTAGTGGCGGGGGGCCGGGGGGCCAACGTCCTGACTTTC